This is a list of T cell receptor beta chains from one sample in a study of neurological immune-mediated disorders. A single record per CDR3 protein comes from TCRdb applying MiXCR to the 5' RACE reads. The sample includes about 60,000 distinct CDR3 sequences, approximately 4.4% of them seen just once. Material: PBMCs. Receptors were obtained from a man in his forties or fifties with multiple sclerosis. Both conserved end residues are part of each CDR3. D genes are given only for firm matches. Size tells how often a clone was seen (once, few, many) or the class of an expanded clone, and some rows leave it out.

d_call j_call clone_size v_call cdr3_nt cdr3_aa
NA TRBJ2-7 many TRBV27 TGTGCCAGCCGCTCAGATTATCTCTCCTACGAGCAGTACTTC CASRSDYLSYEQYF
NA TRBJ2-1 many TRBV5-1 TGCGCCAGCAGATTCAGGGACAATGAGCAGTTCTTC CASRFRDNEQFF
TRBD2 TRBJ2-2 many TRBV3-1 TGTGCCAGCAGCCCGGGGGGGGCGAACACCGGGGAGCTGTTTTTT CASSPGGANTGELFF
NA TRBJ2-7 many TRBV25-1 TGTGCCAGCAGTGAATGGGCCGTTTCCTACGAGCAGTACTTC CASSEWAVSYEQYF
TRBD2 TRBJ2-3 many TRBV12-5 TGTGCTAGTGGTTTTGCGGGGGGATCAGATACGCAGTATTTT CASGFAGGSDTQYF
NA TRBJ2-7 many TRBV5-1 TGCGCCAGCAGCTTCACCAGGGACGAGCAGTACTTC CASSFTRDEQYF
NA TRBJ2-1 few TRBV7-6 TGTGCCAGCAGCCCTCGGGCATTGTACAATGAGCAGTTCTTC CASSPRALYNEQFF
NA TRBJ2-3 many TRBV21-1 TGTGCCAGCAGCATTAACTCAACGAAGGATACGCAGTATTTT CASSINSTKDTQYF
NA TRBJ1-5 many TRBV28 TGTGCCAGCCAAACACAAAATCAGCCCCAGCATTTT CASQTQNQPQHF
TRBD1 TRBJ2-7 NA TRBV12-3/TRBV12-4 TGTGCCAGCATTCCTCCGGTGGGACAGGGATCCTACGAGCAGTACTTC CASIPPVGQGSYEQYF
NA TRBJ1-4 many TRBV20-1 TGCAGTGCTAGAACTCCGATGGGGGGCGGTAATGAAAAACTGTTTTTT CSARTPMGGGNEKLFF
NA TRBJ2-5 many TRBV29-1 TGCAGCGTCCCGGGACCGACCTCCCAAGAGACCCAGTACTTC CSVPGPTSQETQYF
TRBD2 TRBJ2-1 many TRBV18 TGTGCCAGCTCCGGGACTAGCGGGGGGGCCAATGAGCAGTTCTTC CASSGTSGGANEQFF
NA TRBJ2-7 many TRBV11-2 TGTGCCAGCAGCTTAGAACTGGGTTACGAGCAGTACTTC CASSLELGYEQYF
NA TRBJ2-2 many TRBV21-1 TGTGCCAGCAGCACTAGCGCGAACACCGGGGAGCTGTTTTTT CASSTSANTGELFF
NA TRBJ2-5 many TRBV4-1 TGCGCCAGCAGCCAAGAAGGAGGACTCGGAGGAAAGACCCAGTACTTC CASSQEGGLGGKTQYF
NA TRBJ2-7 many TRBV20-1 TGCAGTGCTAGTGGGCAGGGGACCTCCTACGAGCAGTACTTC CSASGQGTSYEQYF
NA TRBJ2-7 few TRBV5-1 TGCGCCAGCAGCTCCACATCCTACGAGCAGTACTTC CASSSTSYEQYF
NA TRBJ1-1 NA TRBV5-6 TGTGCCAGCAGCACAACAAAGAGAGCGAACACTGAAGCTTTCTTT CASSTTKRANTEAFF
NA TRBJ2-7 NA TRBV2 TGTGCCAGCAGTGAAGCGGTCGGGAGCTCCTACGAGCAGTACTTC CASSEAVGSSYEQYF
NA TRBJ2-7 NA TRBV5-1 TGCGCCAGCAGTGTCCCCAACTACGAGCAGTACTTC CASSVPNYEQYF
TRBD2 TRBJ2-7 many TRBV3-1 TGTGCCAGCAGCCAAGAGGAGGTAGCGGGGTCCTACGAGCAGTACTTC CASSQEEVAGSYEQYF
TRBD2 TRBJ2-3 many TRBV20-1 TGCAGTGCTAGCCCCAGGGGACTAGACTTGTTGGCGCAGTATTTT CSASPRGLDLLAQYF
NA TRBJ1-5 many TRBV6-1 TGTGCCAGCAGGGAAATAGTGGATCAGCCCCAGCATTTT CASREIVDQPQHF
NA TRBJ2-1 NA TRBV28 TGTGCCAGCAGTTCTCACGCAAGAGTCTGGCGGGAGCAGTTCTTC CASSSHARVWREQFF
TRBD1 TRBJ1-4 many TRBV7-9 TGTGCCAGCAGACCGGGACAGGGCTTGGAAAAACTGTTTTTT CASRPGQGLEKLFF
NA TRBJ2-3 many TRBV7-9 TGTGCCAGCACCCACCTTGCAGATACGCAGTATTTT CASTHLADTQYF
TRBD2 TRBJ2-1 many TRBV6-5 TGTGCCAGCAGTTACACCCTAGCGGGGGGAAATGAGCAGTTCTTC CASSYTLAGGNEQFF
NA TRBJ1-3 many TRBV9 TGTGCCAGCAGCGTAGATCCGAACTCTGGAAACACCATATATTTT CASSVDPNSGNTIYF
TRBD2 TRBJ2-7 NA TRBV5-1 TGCGCCAGCACCTTAGCGGGGGGCGTCAACGAGCAGTACTTC CASTLAGGVNEQYF
NA TRBJ1-1 many TRBV5-1 TGCGCCAGCAGCTCTGGGGGTCAAAGGAACACTGAAGCTTTCTTT CASSSGGQRNTEAFF
NA TRBJ2-7 many TRBV5-1 TGCGCCAGCAGCTTGGTAGGCCGGGACGAGCAGTACTTC CASSLVGRDEQYF
NA TRBJ2-2 many TRBV3-1 TGTGCCAGCAGTGACTACCACGACGGGGAGCTGTTTTTT CASSDYHDGELFF
NA TRBJ2-5 many TRBV4-1 TGCGCCAGCAGCCAAGGACTACTCCAAGAGACCCAGTACTTC CASSQGLLQETQYF
TRBD1 TRBJ1-2 many TRBV20-1 TGCAGTGCTCAGAGCCGAGACAGGGGGCTTTTGCGTGGCTACACCTTC CSAQSRDRGLLRGYTF
TRBD1 TRBJ2-5 few TRBV11-2 TGTGCCAGCAGCTCCAGGGACAGGGGGCGCCTGGAGACCCAGTACTTC CASSSRDRGRLETQYF
NA TRBJ1-1 NA TRBV4-1 TGCGCCAGCAGCCAAGGACTGAGGATGAACACTGAAGCTTTCTTT CASSQGLRMNTEAFF
NA TRBJ2-4 many TRBV5-5 TGTGCCAGCAGCTTGGAGGTGATGAGATCCTTAGCCAAAAACATTCAGTACTTC CASSLEVMRSLAKNIQYF
NA TRBJ1-1 many TRBV12-3/TRBV12-4 TGTGCCAGCAGTGACTGGGGGGGTGAAGCTTTCTTT CASSDWGGEAFF
TRBD2 TRBJ2-3 many TRBV5-1 TGCGCCAGCAGCTTCAGTGGACTAGCGGGAGGAATAGATACGCAGTATTTT CASSFSGLAGGIDTQYF
NA TRBJ1-1 NA TRBV5-1 TGCGCCAGCAGCTTGGTGGGGCATCTCACTGAAGCTTTCTTT CASSLVGHLTEAFF
NA TRBJ2-5 many TRBV28 TGTGCCAGCAGTTTACAGGTCCAAGAGACCCAGTACTTC CASSLQVQETQYF
TRBD2 TRBJ2-3 many TRBV20-1 TGCAGTGCGAGATCCCCTAGCGGGGGTCTCACAGATACGCAGTATTTT CSARSPSGGLTDTQYF
TRBD2 TRBJ2-1 many TRBV4-2 TGTGCCAGCAGCCAAATAGCGGGAAGTACCGGACACAATGAGCAGTTCTTC CASSQIAGSTGHNEQFF
NA TRBJ2-3 many TRBV28 TGTGCCAGCAGTCGACAGATTAGCACAGATACGCAGTATTTT CASSRQISTDTQYF
TRBD1 TRBJ2-3 few TRBV29-1 TGCAGCCCAGGGACAGGGTCAGATACGCAGTATTTT CSPGTGSDTQYF
TRBD1 TRBJ2-7 many TRBV29-1 TGCAGCGTTCGGTACAGGGGTTTATCCTACGAGCAGTACTTC CSVRYRGLSYEQYF
NA TRBJ2-2 many TRBV4-1 TGCGCCAGCAGCCCCATGGTCGGGGAGCTGTTTTTT CASSPMVGELFF
NA TRBJ2-3 many TRBV27 TGTGCCAGCAGTTTAGGGACCACAACCGATACGCAGTATTTT CASSLGTTTDTQYF
NA TRBJ2-2 many TRBV29-1 TGCAGCGTCGCCGGGCCCCTTACGGGGGAGCTGTTTTTT CSVAGPLTGELFF